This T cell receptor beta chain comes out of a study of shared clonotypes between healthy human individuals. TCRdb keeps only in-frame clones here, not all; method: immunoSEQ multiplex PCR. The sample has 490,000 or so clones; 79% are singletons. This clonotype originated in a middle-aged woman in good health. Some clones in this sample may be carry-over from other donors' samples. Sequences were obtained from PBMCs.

This CDR3 reads CASSFPGHSNQPQHF. The DNA of the CDR3 is TGTGCCAGCAGTTTCCCCGGTCATAGCAATCAGCCCCAGCATTTT. The chain carries TRBV28 and TRBJ1-5; D call uncertain. The V end was cut by 3 bases, the J end by 0 bases, with 9 bases between. Germline CDR1 reads MDHEN; CDR2 reads SYDVKM. The CDR3 is 15 amino acids. Filled out from reference TRBV28 and TRBJ1-5, the complete variable domain reads DVKVTQSSRYLVKRTGEKVFLECVQDMDHENMFWYRQDPGLGLRLIYFSYDVKMKEKGDIPEGYSVSREKKERFSLILESASTNQTSMYLCASSFPGHSNQPQHFGDGTRLSIL.